This T cell receptor (beta chain) was observed in a study of metastatic and nonmetastatic thyroid tumors. Notes on the study in general: Significantly greater TCR beta diversity was reportedly found in malignant thyroid tumors than in benign nodules (in blood and tumor).

MiXCR reprocessed the PCR reads for TCRdb. The sample records 60,000 or so clones, 4% to 4.5% being singletons. Each patient went into thyroid surgery without having received any treatment. Deletions cut 2 bases from V and 1 base from J, with 5 bases between. This CDR3 region has 13 residues. Germline assignment: CDR1 LNHDA and CDR2 SQIVND (reference sequence). This clone was observed many times. What it recognizes is unknown. This clonotype was sampled from a female donor with papillary thyroid cancer or a benign thyroid nodule (not recorded which). Some clones in this sample may be carry-over from other donors' samples. V usage is TRBV19 and J usage is TRBJ1-1; a weak D match, TRBD1 (5 bases). The sample was blood. For the CDR3, the DNA is TGTGCCAGTAGTATACAGGGGAACACTGAAGCTTTCTTT. Translating gives CASSIQGNTEAFF.